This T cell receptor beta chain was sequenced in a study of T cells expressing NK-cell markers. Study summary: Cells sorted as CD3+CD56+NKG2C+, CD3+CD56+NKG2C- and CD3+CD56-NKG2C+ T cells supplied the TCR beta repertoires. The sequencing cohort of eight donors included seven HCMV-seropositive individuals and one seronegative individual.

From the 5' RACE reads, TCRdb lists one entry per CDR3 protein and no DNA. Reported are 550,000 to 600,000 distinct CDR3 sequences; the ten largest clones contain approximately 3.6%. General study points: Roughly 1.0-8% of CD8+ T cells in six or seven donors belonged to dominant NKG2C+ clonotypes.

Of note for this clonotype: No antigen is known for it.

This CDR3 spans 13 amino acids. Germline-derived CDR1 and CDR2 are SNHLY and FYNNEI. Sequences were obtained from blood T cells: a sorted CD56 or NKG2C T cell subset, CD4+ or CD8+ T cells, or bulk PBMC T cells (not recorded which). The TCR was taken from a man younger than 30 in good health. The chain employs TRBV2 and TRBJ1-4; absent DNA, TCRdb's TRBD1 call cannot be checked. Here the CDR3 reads CASRDGGNEKLFF. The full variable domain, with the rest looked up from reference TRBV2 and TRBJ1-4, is EPEVTQTPSHQVTQMGQEVILRCVPISNHLYFYWYRQILGQKVEFLVSFYNNEISEKSEIFDDQFSVERPDGSNFTLKIRSTKLEDSAMYFCASRDGGNEKLFFGSGTQLSVL.